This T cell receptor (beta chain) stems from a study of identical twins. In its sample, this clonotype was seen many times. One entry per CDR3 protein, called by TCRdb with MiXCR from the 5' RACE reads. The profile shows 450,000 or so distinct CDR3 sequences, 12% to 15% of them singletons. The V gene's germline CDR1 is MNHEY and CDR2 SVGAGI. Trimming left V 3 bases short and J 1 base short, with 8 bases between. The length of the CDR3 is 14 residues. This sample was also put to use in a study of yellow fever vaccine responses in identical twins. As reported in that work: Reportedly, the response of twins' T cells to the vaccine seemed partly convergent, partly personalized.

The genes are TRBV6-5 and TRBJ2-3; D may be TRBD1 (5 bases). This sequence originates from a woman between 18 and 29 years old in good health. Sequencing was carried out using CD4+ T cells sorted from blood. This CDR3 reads CASSYRGGTDTQYF. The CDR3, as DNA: TGTGCCAGCAGTTATAGGGGTGGCACAGATACGCAGTATTTT.